This passage covers 17 T cell receptor beta chains from one sample sequenced in a study of T cell responses to AZD1222 COVID-19 vaccine. This table comes from immunoSEQ multiplex PCR, and its TCRdb copy is limited to in-frame clones, with some not included. Here the sample spans about 120,000 clones, around 90% being singletons. The sequences come from peripheral blood, collected 28 days after the second AZD1222 dose. The receptor source for this set is an adult who received the AZD1222 COVID-19 vaccine.

The rearrangement uses TRBV2 and TRBJ1-6, with 7 bases matching TRBD1. Germline CDR1 and CDR2: SNHLY and FYNNEI. With V trimmed by 6 bases and J by 5 bases, 7 bases remained unmatched. The CDR3 consists of 15 residues. This CDR3 reads CASSNRDSDNSPLHF. The CDR3 DNA reads as TGTGCCAGCAGCAACCGGGACAGTGATAATTCACCCCTCCACTTT.

The V and J genes are TRBV5-6 and TRBJ2-7; TRBD2 matches 12 bases. The CDR3 has 14 amino acids. Germline V lookup: CDR1 SGHDT, CDR2 YYEEEE. V shed 4 bases, J shed 6 bases, and the junction held 5 bases outside the gene matches. The CDR3 loop is CASSLGTSGSEQYF. Written as DNA, the CDR3 is TGTGCCAGCAGCCTGGGGACTAGCGGGTCCGAGCAGTACTTC. Together with reference TRBV5-6 and TRBJ2-7, the CDR3 gives the full variable domain: DAGVTQSPTHLIKTRGQQVTLRCSPKSGHDTVSWYQQALGQGPQFIFQYYEEEERQRGNFPDRFSGHQFPNYSSELNVNALLLGDSALYLCASSLGTSGSEQYFGPGTRLTVT.

A remark on this clone: This sample includes further DNA sequences coding for the same CDR3. The rearrangement joins TRBV5-1 to TRBJ2-7; the match to TRBD1 covers 9 bases. CDR3 length equals 15 residues. Unmatched junction bases numbered 2, after V lost 0 bases and J lost 1 base. CDR1 SGHRS and CDR2 YFSETQ come from the germline V gene. The CDR3 DNA follows: TGCGCCAGCAGCTTGGGCGGGACAGGGTCCTACGAGCAGTACTTC. It yields the protein CASSLGGTGSYEQYF.

The chain's CDR3 is CSVEKDQDASYEQYF. The DNA of the CDR3 is TGCAGCGTCGAGAAAGATCAGGACGCTTCCTACGAGCAGTACTTC. The chain links TRBV29-1 to TRBJ2-7; D is ambiguous. With 6 bases removed from V and 1 base from J, the gap between germline ends came to 19 bases. Germline CDR1 is SQVTM and CDR2 is ANQGSEA. This CDR3 is 15 amino acids long.

The gene calls are TRBV10-3 and TRBJ2-2; D ambiguous. V was cut by 7 bases and J by 1 base, with 13 bases left in between. Germline CDR1 ENHRY, CDR2 SYGVKD. This CDR3 region has 15 residues. The CDR3 nucleotides read TGTGCCATCAAGGCCCACAACGAGAACACCGGGGAGCTGTTTTTT. Its protein is CAIKAHNENTGELFF.

This chain links TRBV18 with TRBJ2-1; perhaps D is TRBD1 or TRBD2 (5 bases each). The CDR3 is 13 amino acids. The V gene's germline CDR1 is KGHSH and CDR2 LQKENI. The V end lost 2 bases, the J end lost 5 bases, and 7 bases lay between the germline ends. The CDR3, as DNA: TGTGCCAGCTCACCAGGGACGGACAATGAGCAGTTCTTC. It encodes CASSPGTDNEQFF.

The rearrangement joins TRBV7-9 to TRBJ1-2; 10 bases match TRBD1. Germline CDR1 and CDR2: SEHNR and FQNEAQ (reference sequence). Unmatched junction bases numbered 8, after V lost 5 bases and J lost 2 bases. This CDR3 has 16 residues. The CDR3 loop is CASSLRGGQGNYGYTF. The CDR3 DNA reads as TGTGCCAGCAGCCTCCGCGGGGGACAGGGGAACTATGGCTACACCTTC.

V is TRBV5-5 and J is TRBJ2-5; D call uncertain. The V gene's germline CDR1 is SGHKS and CDR2 YYEKEE (reference sequence). CDR3 length: 14 residues. Trimming cost V 0 bases and J 3 bases, with 9 bases left between them. The CDR3 DNA sequence: TGTGCCAGCAGCTTGGGTCCGGTTGAAGAGACCCAGTACTTC. Its translation: CASSLGPVEETQYF.

The J gene is TRBJ2-7, the V gene TRBV18; D gene unclear. CDR3 size: 13 residues. Trimming took 0 bases from V and 3 from J, leaving 6 bases between them. Germline CDR1 and CDR2: KGHSH and LQKENI. The CDR3 loop reads CASSPPTSYEQYF. CDR3 coding DNA: TGTGCCAGCTCACCACCTACAAGCTACGAGCAGTACTTC.

This clone was seen a handful of times. The rearrangement joins TRBV3-1 (or the pseudogene TRBV3-2) to TRBJ2-2; D gene unclear. V gave up 3 bases and J gave up 7 bases, with 9 bases separating them. Germline CDR1 reads LGHDT; CDR2 reads YNNKEL (reference sequence). This CDR3 is built from 13 residues. The CDR3 DNA is TGTGCCAGCAGCCAGGGCCCGGGCGGGGAGCTGTTTTTT. Translating it yields CASSQGPGGELFF.

This CDR3 is CAISESAGSVNSPLHF. CDR3 sequence (DNA): TGTGCCATCAGTGAGTCCGCGGGGAGCGTTAATTCACCCCTCCACTTT. The chain has TRBV10-3 and TRBJ1-6; D call uncertain. The V and J ends lost 0 bases and 6 bases respectively, with 12 bases between them. Per germline, CDR1 ENHRY and CDR2 SYGVKD. The CDR3 runs to 16 residues.

The chain couples TRBV11-3 to TRBJ1-6; 7 nucleotides agree with TRBD1. Germline lookup yields CDR1 SGHNT and CDR2 YENEEA. The CDR3 length is 13 residues. The junction had 5 bases not matched to a gene; V was cut back by 5 bases and J by 10 bases. The CDR3 reads CASSPGGGSPLHF. The DNA of the CDR3 is TGTGCCAGCAGCCCAGGGGGGGGATCACCCCTCCACTTT.

The chain has TRBV5-4 and TRBJ1-5; 8 bases are a match to TRBD1. The J segment lost 4 bases and the V segment lost 4 bases, leaving 7 bases of the junction unmatched. Per germline, CDR1 SGHNT and CDR2 YYREEE (reference sequence). CDR3 length: 15 amino acids. The CDR3 nucleotides read TGTGCCAGCAGCACCGGGACAGGTAGGAATCAGCCCCAGCATTTT. This encodes CASSTGTGRNQPQHF.

The V and J genes are TRBV11-2 and TRBJ2-3; the D gene is possibly TRBD2 (6 bases). This CDR3 contains 18 residues. V lost 1 base, J lost 0 bases, and 17 bases lay in between. Germline V gene sequence: CDR1 SGHAT, CDR2 FQNNGV. For the CDR3, the DNA is TGTGCCAGCAGCTTAGGACGGGGTCGGGGGTTTAGCACAGATACGCAGTATTTT. It encodes CASSLGRGRGFSTDTQYF.

The V and J genes are TRBV20-1 and TRBJ1-2; D is uncertain. CDR1 is DFQATT, CDR2 SNEGSKA, per germline (reference sequence). Trimming pared 8 bases from V and 2 bases from J, leaving 6 bases between. The CDR3 is 10 residues long. The CDR3 DNA is TGCAGTCCCGGGAACTATGGCTACACCTTC. Its protein product is CSPGNYGYTF.

The rearrangement links TRBV27 to TRBJ1-5; D perhaps matches TRBD1 (5 bases). CDR1 MNHEY and CDR2 SMNVEV come from the germline V gene (reference sequence). The V gene lost 4 bases and the J gene lost 7 bases, with 17 bases spanning the gap. The CDR3 spans 15 residues. The DNA for the CDR3 is TGTGCCAGCAGTTCCATTCCAGGGTTCGGCCAGCCCCAGCATTTT. Its protein is CASSSIPGFGQPQHF.

V gene TRBV15 combines with J gene TRBJ1-2, with a possible D match to TRBD1 (5 bases). Deletions cut 0 bases from V and 6 bases from J, with 23 bases between. Germline V gene data show CDR1 as LNHNV and CDR2 as YYDKDF (reference sequence). The CDR3 contains 18 residues. The CDR3: CATSRDIIVRQGEDGYTF. In DNA form, the CDR3 reads TGTGCCACCAGCAGAGATATCATCGTTAGGCAGGGCGAAGATGGCTACACCTTC.